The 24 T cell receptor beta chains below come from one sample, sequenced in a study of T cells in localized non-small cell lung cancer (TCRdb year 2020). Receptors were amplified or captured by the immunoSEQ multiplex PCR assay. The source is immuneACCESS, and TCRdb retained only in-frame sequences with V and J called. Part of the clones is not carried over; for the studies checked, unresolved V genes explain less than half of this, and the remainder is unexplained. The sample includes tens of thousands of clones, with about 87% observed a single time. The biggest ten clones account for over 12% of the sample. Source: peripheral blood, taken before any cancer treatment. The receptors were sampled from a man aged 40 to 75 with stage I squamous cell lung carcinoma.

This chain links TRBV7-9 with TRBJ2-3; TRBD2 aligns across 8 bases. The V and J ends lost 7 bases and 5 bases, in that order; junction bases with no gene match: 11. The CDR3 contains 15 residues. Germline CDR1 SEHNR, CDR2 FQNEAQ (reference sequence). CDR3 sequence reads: CASTSRGAGGDTQYF. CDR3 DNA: TGTGCCAGCACTTCGCGGGGGGCTGGGGGAGATACGCAGTATTTT. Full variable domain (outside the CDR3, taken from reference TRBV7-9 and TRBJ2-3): DTGVSQNPRHKITKRGQNVTFRCDPISEHNRLYWYRQTLGQGPEFLTYFQNEAQLEKSRLLSDRFSAERPKGSFSTLEIQRTEQGDSAMYLCASTSRGAGGDTQYFGPGTRLTVL.

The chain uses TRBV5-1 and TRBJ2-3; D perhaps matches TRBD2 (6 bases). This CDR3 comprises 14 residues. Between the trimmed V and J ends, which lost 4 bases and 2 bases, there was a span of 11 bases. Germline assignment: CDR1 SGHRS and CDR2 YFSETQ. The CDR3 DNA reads TGCGCCAGCAGCCTAATAGCGGACACAGATACGCAGTATTTT. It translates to CASSLIADTDTQYF.

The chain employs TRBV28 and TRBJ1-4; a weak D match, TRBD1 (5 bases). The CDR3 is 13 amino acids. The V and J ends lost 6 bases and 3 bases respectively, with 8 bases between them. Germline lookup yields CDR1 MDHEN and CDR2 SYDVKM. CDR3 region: CASRRGSNEKLFF. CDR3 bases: TGTGCCAGCAGGAGGGGATCTAATGAAAAACTGTTTTTT.

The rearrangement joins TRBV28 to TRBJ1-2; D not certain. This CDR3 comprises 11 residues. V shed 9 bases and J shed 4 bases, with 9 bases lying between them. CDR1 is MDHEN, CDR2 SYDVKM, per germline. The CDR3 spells CASGKRYGYTF. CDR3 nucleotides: TGTGCCAGTGGGAAGCGCTATGGCTACACCTTC.

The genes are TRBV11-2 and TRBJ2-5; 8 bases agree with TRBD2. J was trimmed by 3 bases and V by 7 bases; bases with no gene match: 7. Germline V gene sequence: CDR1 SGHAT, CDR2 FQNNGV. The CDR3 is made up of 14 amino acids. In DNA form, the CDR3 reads TGTGCCAGCAACCCTCGGGGGGGGAAAGAGACCCAGTACTTC. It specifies CASNPRGGKETQYF.

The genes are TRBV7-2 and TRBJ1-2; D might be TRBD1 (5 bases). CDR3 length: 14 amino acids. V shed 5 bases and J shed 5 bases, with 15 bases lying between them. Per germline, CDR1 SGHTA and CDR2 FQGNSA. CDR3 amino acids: CASSPASGGYGYTF. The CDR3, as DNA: TGTGCCAGCAGCCCAGCGTCGGGGGGATATGGCTACACCTTC. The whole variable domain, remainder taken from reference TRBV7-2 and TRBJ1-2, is GAGVSQSPSNKVTEKGKDVELRCDPISGHTALYWYRQSLGQGLEFLIYFQGNSAPDKSGLPSDRFSAERTGGSVSTLTIQRTQQEDSAVYLCASSPASGGYGYTFGSGTRLTVV.

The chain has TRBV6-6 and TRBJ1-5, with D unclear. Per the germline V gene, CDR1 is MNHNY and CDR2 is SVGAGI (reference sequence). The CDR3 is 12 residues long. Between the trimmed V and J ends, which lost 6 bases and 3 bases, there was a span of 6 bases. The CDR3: CASSPDNQPQHF. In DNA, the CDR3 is TGTGCCAGCAGCCCGGACAATCAGCCCCAGCATTTT.

In nucleotides, the CDR3 is TGCGCCAGCAGCCAGAGGACAGGAACCTCCTACGAGCAGTACTTC. This codes for CASSQRTGTSYEQYF. This chain connects TRBV4-1 to TRBJ2-7; TRBD1 aligns across 7 bases. The CDR3 length is 15 residues. Germline CDR1 and CDR2: MGHRA and YSYEKL. The V segment lost 3 bases and the J segment 0 bases; nucleotides outside the gene matches: 5.

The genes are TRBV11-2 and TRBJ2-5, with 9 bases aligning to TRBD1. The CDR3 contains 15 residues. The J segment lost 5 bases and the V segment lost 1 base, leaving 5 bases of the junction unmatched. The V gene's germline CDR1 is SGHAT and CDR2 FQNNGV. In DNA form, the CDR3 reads TGTGCCAGCAGCTTAGGGACAGGGGCTTACGAGACCCAGTACTTC. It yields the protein CASSLGTGAYETQYF.

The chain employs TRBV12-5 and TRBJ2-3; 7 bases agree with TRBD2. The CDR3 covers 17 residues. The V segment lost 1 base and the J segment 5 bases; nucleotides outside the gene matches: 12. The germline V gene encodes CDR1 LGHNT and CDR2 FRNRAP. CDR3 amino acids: CASGLARGAGEVDTQYF. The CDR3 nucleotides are TGTGCTAGTGGTTTGGCAAGGGGTGCGGGGGAAGTAGATACGCAGTATTTT. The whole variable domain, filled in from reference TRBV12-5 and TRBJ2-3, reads DARVTQTPRHKVTEMGQEVTMRCQPILGHNTVFWYRQTMMQGLELLAYFRNRAPLDDSGMPKDRFSAEMPDATLATLKIQPSEPRDSAVYFCASGLARGAGEVDTQYFGPGTRLTVL.

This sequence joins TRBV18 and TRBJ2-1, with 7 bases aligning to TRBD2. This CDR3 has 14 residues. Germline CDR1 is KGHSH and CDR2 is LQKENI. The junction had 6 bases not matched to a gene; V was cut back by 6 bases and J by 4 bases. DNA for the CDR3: TGTGCCAGCTCCCTTCCGGGACTATACAATGAGCAGTTCTTC. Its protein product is CASSLPGLYNEQFF.

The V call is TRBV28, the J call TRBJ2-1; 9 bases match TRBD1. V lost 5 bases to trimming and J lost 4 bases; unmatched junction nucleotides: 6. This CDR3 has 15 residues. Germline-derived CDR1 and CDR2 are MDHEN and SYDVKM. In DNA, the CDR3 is TGTGCCAGCAGTAAGGCCGGGACAGGGTACAATGAGCAGTTCTTC. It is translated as CASSKAGTGYNEQFF.

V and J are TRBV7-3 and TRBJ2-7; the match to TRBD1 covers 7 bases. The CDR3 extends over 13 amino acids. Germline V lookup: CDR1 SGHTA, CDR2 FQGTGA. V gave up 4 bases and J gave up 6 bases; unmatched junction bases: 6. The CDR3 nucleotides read TGTGCCAGCAGCTCCAACACAGGGGCCGAGCAGTACTTC. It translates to CASSSNTGAEQYF.

In DNA form, the CDR3 reads TGCGCCAGCAGGGGAAGCCCCACAACCTACGAGCAGTACTTC. The encoded protein is CASRGSPTTYEQYF. This chain joins TRBV5-1 and TRBJ2-7; D ambiguous. Germline lookup yields CDR1 SGHRS and CDR2 YFSETQ. This CDR3 is 14 amino acids long. Trimming stripped 5 bases from V and 2 bases from J, with 14 bases between.

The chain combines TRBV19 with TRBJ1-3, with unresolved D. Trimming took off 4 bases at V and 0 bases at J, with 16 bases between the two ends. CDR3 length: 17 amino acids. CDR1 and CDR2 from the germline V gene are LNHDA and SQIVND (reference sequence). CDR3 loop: CASSTRRTVYSGNTIYF. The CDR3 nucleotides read TGTGCCAGTAGTACTCGCCGTACAGTTTACTCTGGAAACACCATATATTTT. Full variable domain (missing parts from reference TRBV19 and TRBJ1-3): DGGITQSPKYLFRKEGQNVTLSCEQNLNHDAMYWYRQDPGQGLRLIYYSQIVNDFQKGDIAEGYSVSREKKESFPLTVTSAQKNPTAFYLCASSTRRTVYSGNTIYFGEGSWLTVV.

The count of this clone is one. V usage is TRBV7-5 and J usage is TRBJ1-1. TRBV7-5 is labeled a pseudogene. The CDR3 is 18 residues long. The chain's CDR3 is CVRSGLPFCRGKNTEAFF. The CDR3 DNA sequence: TGTGTCAGAAGCGGACTGCCATTTTGTAGGGGTAAGAACACTGAAGCTTTCTTT.

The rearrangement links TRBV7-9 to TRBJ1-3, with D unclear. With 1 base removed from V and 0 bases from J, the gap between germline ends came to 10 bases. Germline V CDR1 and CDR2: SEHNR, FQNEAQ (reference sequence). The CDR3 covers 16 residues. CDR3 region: CASSLGASISGNTIYF. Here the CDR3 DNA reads TGTGCCAGCAGCTTAGGGGCCAGTATCTCTGGAAACACCATATATTTT.

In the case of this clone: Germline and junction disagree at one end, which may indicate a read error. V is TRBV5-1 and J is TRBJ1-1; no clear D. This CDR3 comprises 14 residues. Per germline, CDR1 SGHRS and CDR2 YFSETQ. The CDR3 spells CASSLGTGLPEAFF. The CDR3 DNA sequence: TGCGCCAGCAGTTTGGGCACGGGTCTACCTGAAGCTTTCTTT. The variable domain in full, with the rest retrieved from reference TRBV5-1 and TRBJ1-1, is KAGVTQTPRYLIKTRGQQVTLSCSPISGHRSVSWYQQTPGQGLQFLFEYFSETQRNKGNFPGRFSGRQFSNSRSEMNVSTLELGDSALYLCASSLGTGLPEAFFGQGTRLTVV.

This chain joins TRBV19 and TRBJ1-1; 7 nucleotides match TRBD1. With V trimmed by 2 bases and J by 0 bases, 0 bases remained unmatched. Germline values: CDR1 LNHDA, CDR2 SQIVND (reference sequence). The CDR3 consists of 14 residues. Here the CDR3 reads CASSIQGVNTEAFF. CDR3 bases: TGTGCCAGTAGTATACAGGGGGTGAACACTGAAGCTTTCTTT.

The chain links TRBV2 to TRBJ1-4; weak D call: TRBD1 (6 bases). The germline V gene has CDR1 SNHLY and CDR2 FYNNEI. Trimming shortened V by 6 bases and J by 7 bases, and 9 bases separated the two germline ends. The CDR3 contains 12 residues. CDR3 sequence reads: CASREGGEKLFF. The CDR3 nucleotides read TGTGCCAGCAGAGAGGGGGGTGAAAAACTGTTTTTT.

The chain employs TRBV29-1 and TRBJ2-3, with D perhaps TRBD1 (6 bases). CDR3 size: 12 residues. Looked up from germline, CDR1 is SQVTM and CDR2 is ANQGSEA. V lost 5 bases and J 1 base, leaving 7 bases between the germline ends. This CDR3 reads CSVKGGTDTQYF. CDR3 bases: TGCAGCGTTAAGGGGGGCACAGATACGCAGTATTTT.

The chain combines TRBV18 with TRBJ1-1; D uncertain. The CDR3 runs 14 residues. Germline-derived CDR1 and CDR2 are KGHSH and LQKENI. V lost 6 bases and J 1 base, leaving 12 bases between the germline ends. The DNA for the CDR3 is TGTGCCAGCTCCCTTTTGGGAGAGAACACTGAAGCTTTCTTT. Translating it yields CASSLLGENTEAFF.

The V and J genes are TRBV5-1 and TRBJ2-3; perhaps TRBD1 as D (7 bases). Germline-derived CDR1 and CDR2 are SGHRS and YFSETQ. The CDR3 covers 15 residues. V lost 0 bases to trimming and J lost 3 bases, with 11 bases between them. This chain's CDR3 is CASSLVPGGTDTQYF. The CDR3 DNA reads TGCGCCAGCAGCTTGGTCCCAGGGGGGACAGATACGCAGTATTTT.

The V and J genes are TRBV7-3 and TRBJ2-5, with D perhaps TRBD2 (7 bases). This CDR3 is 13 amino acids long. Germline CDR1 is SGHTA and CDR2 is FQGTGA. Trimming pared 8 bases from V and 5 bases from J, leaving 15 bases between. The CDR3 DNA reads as TGTGCCAGCGCCCGGGGGGCGGGGGAGACCCAGTACTTC. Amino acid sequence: CASARGAGETQYF. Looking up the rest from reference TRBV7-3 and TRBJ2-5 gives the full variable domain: GAGVSQTPSNKVTEKGKYVELRCDPISGHTALYWYRQSLGQGPEFLIYFQGTGAADDSGLPNDRFFAVRPEGSVSTLKIQRTERGDSAVYLCASARGAGETQYFGPGTRLLVL.